Below, 24 T cell receptor beta chains from the same sample are listed, as sequenced in a study of blood T cell repertoires in COVID-19. Measured with immunoSEQ multiplex PCR; TCRdb has only the in-frame clones, and not every one. The table records about 410,000 clones, about nine tenths of them present only once. The sequenced sample was peripheral blood. Receptors were obtained from a woman aged 35 to 49 with COVID-19, enrolled during active disease.

The sample holds one count of this clone. This chain uses TRBV6-2 or TRBV6-3 with TRBJ1-6; a possible D gene is TRBD1 (6 bases). V was trimmed by 4 bases and J by 7 bases, leaving 17 bases between them. In germline, CDR1 is MNHEY, CDR2 SVGEGT. The CDR3 covers 16 residues. CDR3 residues: CASSSRVGGRNSPLHF. CDR3 bases: TGTGCCAGCAGTTCCCGGGTGGGGGGGCGCAATTCACCCCTCCACTTT.

This clone was observed a few times. J is TRBJ2-7 and V is TRBV10-3; 8 positions agree with TRBD2. Germline V gene lookup returns CDR1 ENHRY and CDR2 SYGVKD. The junction had 14 bases not matched to a gene; V was cut back by 11 bases and J by 5 bases. The CDR3 has 14 residues. CDR3 in DNA: TGTGCCCAGGCCCAGGGGCGGGGGGCCAACGAGCAGTACTTC. Amino acid sequence: CAQAQGRGANEQYF.

On this clone: A junction end diverges from the germline sequence, so it may reflect a read error. V is TRBV7-7 and J is TRBJ2-5; 9 bases are shared with TRBD2. Germline V gives CDR1 SSHAT, CDR2 FNYEAQ (reference sequence). The length of the CDR3 is 16 residues. The CDR3 reads CASSLAGGGARETQYF. CDR3 coding DNA: TGTGCTAGCAGCTTAGCTGGCGGGGGGGCCCGGGAGACCCAGTACTTC.

The chain has TRBV7-3 and TRBJ2-1; tentative D call: TRBD1 (6 bases). CDR1 is SGHTA and CDR2 is FQGTGA in the germline V gene. Trimming took 2 bases from V and 12 from J, leaving 17 bases between them. The CDR3 is 14 amino acids. The CDR3 protein is CASSLGGQPFGQFF. Here the CDR3 DNA reads TGTGCCAGCAGCTTAGGGGGACAACCATTTGGGCAGTTCTTC. Variable domain in full (rest from reference TRBV7-3 and TRBJ2-1): GAGVSQTPSNKVTEKGKYVELRCDPISGHTALYWYRQSLGQGPEFLIYFQGTGAADDSGLPNDRFFAVRPEGSVSTLKIQRTERGDSAVYLCASSLGGQPFGQFFGPGTRLTVL.

The chain combines TRBV6-2 or TRBV6-3 with TRBJ2-1; tentative D call: TRBD1 (6 bases). The germline V gene encodes CDR1 MNHEY and CDR2 SVGEGT. The CDR3 loop spans 12 amino acids. Trimming removed 2 bases from V and 11 bases from J, with 10 bases in between. The CDR3 sequence is CASSYVGDKQFF. The CDR3 nucleotides read TGTGCCAGCAGTTACGTGGGGGACAAGCAGTTCTTC.

V gene TRBV19 combines with J gene TRBJ1-3; D is unclear. CDR3 length equals 16 residues. Between the trimmed V and J ends, which lost 6 bases and 2 bases, there was a span of 17 bases. CDR1 LNHDA and CDR2 SQIVND come from the germline V gene (reference sequence). The CDR3 protein is CASSLDYSVAGNTIYF. The CDR3 DNA follows: TGTGCCAGTAGCCTCGATTACAGTGTCGCTGGAAACACCATATATTTT.

The chain joins TRBV19 to TRBJ2-5, with TRBD2 as a possible D gene (5 bases). The CDR3 is 13 residues long. Deletions cut 5 bases from V and 3 bases from J, with 10 bases between. Germline lookup yields CDR1 LNHDA and CDR2 SQIVND (reference sequence). The CDR3 sequence: CASSLDGEETQYF. The DNA for the CDR3 is TGTGCCAGTAGTCTGGACGGGGAAGAGACCCAGTACTTC.

This clone has more than one count but fewer than ten. The CDR3 nucleotides read TGTGCCAGCAGTTCCTCCCTCACTGAAGCTTTCTTT. It is translated as CASSSSLTEAFF. The rearrangement joins TRBV28 to TRBJ1-1; D call uncertain. Germline lookup yields CDR1 MDHEN and CDR2 SYDVKM. V was shortened by 4 bases and J by 4 bases, with 7 bases between the two germline ends. The CDR3 contains 12 residues.

The chain uses TRBV4-3 and TRBJ2-5; TRBD1 agrees at 8 bases. This CDR3 comprises 14 residues. Unmatched junction bases numbered 4, after V lost 0 bases and J lost 7 bases. Germline CDR1 reads LGHNA; CDR2 reads YSLEER. CDR3 in amino acids: CASSQDRTGMTQYF. The DNA for the CDR3 is TGCGCCAGCAGCCAAGACCGGACAGGGATGACCCAGTACTTC.

This clone has a single count. This chain links TRBV30 with TRBJ2-1, with TRBD2 matching over 7 bases. The germline gives CDR1 GTSNPN, CDR2 SVGIG (reference sequence). With V trimmed by 5 bases and J by 1 base, 8 bases remained unmatched. This CDR3 contains 15 residues. The CDR3 DNA follows: TGTGCCTGGGGGGGAGCGGGAATTTCCTACAATGAGCAGTTCTTC. This sequence encodes CAWGGAGISYNEQFF. Full variable domain (rest looked up from reference TRBV30 and TRBJ2-1): SQTIHQWPATLVQPVGSPLSLECTVEGTSNPNLYWYRQAAGRGLQLLFYSVGIGQISSEVPQNLSASRPQDRQFILSSKKLLLSDSGFYLCAWGGAGISYNEQFFGPGTRLTVL.

V and J are TRBV7-2 and TRBJ2-7, with TRBD2 as a possible D gene (5 bases). V was pared by 1 base and J by 7 bases, with 11 bases between. There are 13 residues in the CDR3. Germline V gene data show CDR1 as SGHTA and CDR2 as FQGNSA. The CDR3 DNA reads TGTGCCAGCAGCTTAGGTCGATCGGGGGAGCAGTACTTC. As protein: CASSLGRSGEQYF.

This clone was seen more than once but under ten times. The J gene is TRBJ1-5, the V gene TRBV2; TRBD1 matches 7 bases. This CDR3 has 12 residues. V was clipped by 4 bases and J by 6 bases; unmatched bases: 0. Germline CDR1 SNHLY, CDR2 FYNNEI. CDR3 DNA sequence: TGTGCCAGCAGTGGGACAGGTCAGCCCCAGCATTTT. This codes for CASSGTGQPQHF.

This chain joins TRBV7-3 and TRBJ1-1; D is unclear. The V and J ends lost 1 base and 2 bases respectively, with 8 bases between them. The CDR3 runs to 14 residues. Germline CDR1 and CDR2: SGHTA and FQGTGA. Written as DNA, the CDR3 is TGTGCCAGCAGCTTAAGAGGTGCTAACACTGAAGCTTTCTTT. Translated, it gives CASSLRGANTEAFF.

This clone came up once. The gene calls are TRBV28 and TRBJ1-1, with D perhaps TRBD1 (5 bases). Germline V CDR1 and CDR2: MDHEN, SYDVKM. The CDR3 length is 15 residues. V lost 7 bases, J lost 1 base, and 16 bases lay in between. CDR3 DNA sequence: TGTGCCAGCACCTTCATGGGGCAATCGAACACTGAAGCTTTCTTT. This encodes CASTFMGQSNTEAFF.

The V and J genes are TRBV9 and TRBJ1-2; D unclear. There are 15 residues in the CDR3. Trimming took off 6 bases at V and 4 bases at J, with 19 bases between the two ends. Looked up from germline, CDR1 is SGDLS and CDR2 is YYNGEE. The CDR3 sequence: CASTPGPGLTYGYTF. CDR3 DNA: TGTGCCAGCACCCCGGGCCCGGGGTTAACCTATGGCTACACCTTC.

This rearrangement joins TRBV7-2 to TRBJ2-3; TRBD1 agrees at 7 bases. The CDR3 extends over 14 amino acids. V was clipped by 6 bases and J by 2 bases; unmatched bases: 5. Germline values: CDR1 SGHTA, CDR2 FQGNSA. Here the CDR3 DNA reads TGTGCCAGCAGATCGACAGGGTACACAGATACGCAGTATTTT. This codes for CASRSTGYTDTQYF. Variable domain in full (rest from reference TRBV7-2 and TRBJ2-3): GAGVSQSPSNKVTEKGKDVELRCDPISGHTALYWYRQSLGQGLEFLIYFQGNSAPDKSGLPSDRFSAERTGGSVSTLTIQRTQQEDSAVYLCASRSTGYTDTQYFGPGTRLTVL.

In its sample, this clone was seen once. The gene calls are TRBV10-3 and TRBJ2-3; weak D call: TRBD2 (6 bases). The germline V gene has CDR1 ENHRY and CDR2 SYGVKD. The CDR3 sequence is 16 residues long. The V gene lost 3 bases and the J gene lost 0 bases, with 13 bases spanning the gap. This CDR3 is CAISDPPSASTDTQYF. DNA of the CDR3: TGTGCCATCAGTGACCCCCCTAGCGCTAGCACAGATACGCAGTATTTT.

This chain uses TRBV5-1 with TRBJ1-5, with 9 bases identical to TRBD1. V shed 2 bases and J 0 bases; nucleotides not matched to a gene: 9. CDR1 is SGHRS and CDR2 is YFSETQ in the germline V gene. This CDR3 comprises 18 residues. The CDR3 DNA reads as TGCGCCAGCAGCTTCCAACGACAGGGGGGGTATAGCAATCAGCCCCAGCATTTT. This translates into CASSFQRQGGYSNQPQHF.

DNA for the CDR3: TGTGCCAGCTCACCTACAGGGATGTCTGAAGCTTTCTTT. Protein sequence: CASSPTGMSEAFF. The chain combines TRBV18 with TRBJ1-1, with D perhaps matching TRBD1 (6 bases). Trimming took off 3 bases at V and 6 bases at J, with 11 bases between the two ends. Germline V CDR1 and CDR2: KGHSH, LQKENI. CDR3 length equals 13 residues.

The table lists this clone with a few counts. The V gene is TRBV20-1, the J gene TRBJ1-4, with 9 positions matching TRBD1. CDR1 is DFQATT, CDR2 SNEGSKA, per germline (reference sequence). V shed 3 bases and J 10 bases; nucleotides not matched to a gene: 12. The CDR3 runs to 15 residues. The CDR3 sequence is CSASFFRDREGKLFF. CDR3 coding DNA: TGCAGTGCTAGTTTTTTTAGGGACAGGGAGGGAAAACTGTTTTTT.

V usage is TRBV5-1 and J usage is TRBJ1-3; D is perhaps TRBD1 (6 bases). The CDR3 is 15 amino acids. Trimming removed 4 bases from V and 2 bases from J, with 13 bases in between. The V gene's germline CDR1 is SGHRS and CDR2 YFSETQ. CDR3 sequence: CASSLTGTPGNTIYF. The CDR3 DNA is TGCGCCAGCAGCCTTACCGGGACACCTGGAAACACCATATATTTT.

The CDR3 DNA reads as TGTGCCAGCAGTTCCCCCCCTTTGGAGCAGTACTTC. Its protein product is CASSSPPLEQYF. The chain combines TRBV6-2 or TRBV6-3 with TRBJ2-7, with D hard to call. Germline assignment: CDR1 MNHEY and CDR2 SVGEGT. The CDR3 contains 12 residues. Trimming took off 4 bases at V and 7 bases at J, with 11 bases between the two ends.

This chain uses TRBV11-3 with TRBJ2-1, with 7 bases matching TRBD1. J lost 2 bases, V lost 5 bases, and 6 bases had no gene match. Germline values: CDR1 SGHNT, CDR2 YENEEA. The CDR3 length is 15 residues. CDR3 sequence reads: CASSPRGRTYNEQFF. The CDR3 DNA sequence: TGTGCCAGCAGCCCCAGGGGGAGAACCTACAATGAGCAGTTCTTC.

The rearrangement joins TRBV7-2 to TRBJ2-5; TRBD1 matches 9 bases. Trimming removed 6 bases from V and 2 bases from J; junction bases left unmatched: 4. The germline V gene encodes CDR1 SGHTA and CDR2 FQGNSA. The CDR3 spans 14 residues. In nucleotides, the CDR3 is TGTGCCAGCAGTCGGGACAGGGCACAAGAGACCCAGTACTTC. Encoded protein: CASSRDRAQETQYF.